This T cell receptor (beta chain) came from a study of blood T cell repertoires in COVID-19. As for the study in general: Samples came from the United States, Italy and Spain, spanning acute and convalescent COVID-19. The cDNA or gDNA used as material had been derived from T cells, B-cell-depleted T cells, or PBMCs.

Repertoires were generated with immunoSEQ multiplex PCR, while TCRdb's copy carries only in-frame clones and drops some. The table lists around 260,000 clones, more than 85% of them singletons. Trimming pared 4 bases from V and 2 bases from J, leaving 13 bases between. CDR1 is MNHEY and CDR2 is SMNVEV in the germline V gene (reference sequence). The length of the CDR3 is 15 residues. Seattle patient enrollment occurred during active infection, with longitudinal follow-up thereafter. The sequenced sample was peripheral blood. The rearrangement joins TRBV27 to TRBJ2-3; D is unclear. This sequence was found in a person between 18 and 35 years old with COVID-19, enrolled during active disease. CDR3 protein: CASSSRLITTDTQYF. As DNA, the CDR3 is TGTGCCAGCAGTTCCAGACTGATTACCACAGATACGCAGTATTTT.